This paragraph reports one T cell receptor (beta chain). The method was immunoSEQ multiplex PCR; TCRdb's version includes in-frame clones alone and lacks a portion of them. The repertoire includes about 48,000 clones, roughly 89% of them detected once, and 10% sits in the top ten. This entry comes from a study of OX40 agonist ivuxolimab in advanced cancers. Trimming took off 0 bases at V and 2 bases at J, with 9 bases between the two ends. The germline gives CDR1 LGHNT, CDR2 FRNRAP. CDR3 length: 15 residues. This clonotype was obtained from an adult with an advanced solid tumor such as melanoma, head and neck, liver or kidney cancer. This rearrangement joins TRBV12-5 to TRBJ2-3; a possible D gene is TRBD2 (6 bases). Sample: CD4+ or CD8+ T cells sorted from blood, taken in a trial of the OX40 agonist ivuxolimab. For the CDR3, the DNA is TGTGCTAGTGGTTTGGTACGCGGGGTCACAGATACGCAGTATTTT. This gives the protein CASGLVRGVTDTQYF.